This T cell receptor beta chain was sequenced for a study of blood T cell repertoires in COVID-19. Across the study: PBMCs, B-cell-depleted T cells, or T cells were the source of the cDNA or gDNA that made up the material.

The CDR3 contains 14 residues. The V gene's germline CDR1 is SGHKS and CDR2 YYEKEE (reference sequence). J gave up 4 bases and V 0 bases, and 2 bases lay outside the gene matches. Source study methods: Researchers report that nucleated cell counts were estimated from reference gene primer amplification. Produced via immunoSEQ multiplex PCR; TCRdb's table is partial and in-frame only. D and trimming come from the DNA, and the V and J calls and clone size come from that table. The sample shows about 120,000 clones, around 90% of them seen only once. Seattle enrolled patients during active infection and tracked them longitudinally.

The sample comprised peripheral blood. The TCR was taken from a woman aged 55 to 70 with COVID-19, enrolled during active disease. The chain carries TRBV5-5 and TRBJ1-1; 8 bases map to TRBD1. The CDR3 region is CASSLGQGSTEAFF. The CDR3 DNA sequence: TGTGCCAGCAGCTTGGGACAGGGGAGCACTGAAGCTTTCTTT.